The rows below give T cell receptor beta chains drawn from one sample of a study of blood T cells in healthy people across ages. TCRdb redid the calling of the 5' RACE reads with MiXCR, one entry per CDR3 protein. Altogether about 800,000 distinct CDR3 sequences are present, roughly 50% being singletons, with the ten largest covering over 20%. The sequenced sample was blood. The receptors derive from a man aged 30-40 years in good health. Each CDR3 is given with its conserved first and last residue. The order of the fields is CDR3 protein, CDR3 DNA, clone size, D gene, V gene, J gene. D genes are given only for firm matches. Where a row states a size, it is once, few, many or the class of an expanded clone; other rows omit it.

CDR3: CASSLQTGATEAFF
DNA: TGCGCCAGCAGCCTACAGACAGGGGCGACTGAAGCTTTCTTT
size: NA
D: TRBD1
V: TRBV4-3
J: TRBJ1-1

CDR3: CASSQDLGGGSYEQYF
DNA: TGCGCCAGCAGCCAAGATCTTGGAGGGGGCAGTTACGAGCAGTACTTC
size: NA
D: NA
V: TRBV4-3
J: TRBJ2-7

CDR3: CASSYTWRSYEQYF
DNA: TGTGCCAGCAGTTACACGTGGAGGTCATACGAGCAGTACTTC
size: few
D: NA
V: TRBV6-5
J: TRBJ2-7

CDR3: CASSPQRTRPFNEQFF
DNA: TGTGCCAGCAGCCCCCAGAGGACTAGACCCTTTAATGAGCAGTTCTTC
size: NA
D: TRBD2
V: TRBV7-8
J: TRBJ2-1

CDR3: CAISDKQTQYF
DNA: TGTGCCATCAGTGACAAGCAGACGCAGTATTTT
size: few
D: NA
V: TRBV10-3
J: TRBJ2-3

CDR3: CAWSGKKAYSNQPQHF
DNA: TGTGCCTGGAGTGGAAAAAAAGCATATAGCAATCAGCCCCAGCATTTT
size: NA
D: NA
V: TRBV30
J: TRBJ1-5

CDR3: CSVDSTGDNEQFF
DNA: TGCAGCGTAGACTCCACGGGGGACAATGAGCAGTTCTTC
size: NA
D: NA
V: TRBV29-1
J: TRBJ2-1

CDR3: CATSDANGGELFF
DNA: TGTGCCACCAGTGATGCCAACGGTGGGGAGCTGTTTTTT
size: NA
D: NA
V: TRBV24-1
J: TRBJ2-2

CDR3: CATSGQGSFSGANVLTF
DNA: TGTGCCACCAGTGGACAGGGGTCCTTCTCTGGGGCCAACGTCCTGACTTTC
size: NA
D: TRBD1
V: TRBV24-1
J: TRBJ2-6

CDR3: CASSREPLYEQYF
DNA: TGTGCCAGCAGCAGGGAACCCCTCTACGAGCAGTACTTC
size: NA
D: NA
V: TRBV6-6
J: TRBJ2-7